This TCR beta chain was sequenced for a study of control samples from healthy donors and cancer patients. Here immunoSEQ multiplex PCR was the method, and the copy in TCRdb shows in-frame clones only, minus some. The sample contains under 100,000 clones, roughly nine tenths of which appear only once. The germline V and J ends were trimmed by 1 base and 0 bases, with 6 bases remaining between them. Looked up from germline, CDR1 is SGDLS and CDR2 is YYNGEE. This CDR3 has 14 amino acids. The sample taken for sequencing was blood. The receptor was isolated from a woman in her 70s in good health. The chain links TRBV9 to TRBJ2-3; maybe TRBD2 (5 bases). CDR3 coding DNA: TGTGCCAGCAGCGTACGGACTAGCACAGATACGCAGTATTTT. Amino acid sequence: CASSVRTSTDTQYF.